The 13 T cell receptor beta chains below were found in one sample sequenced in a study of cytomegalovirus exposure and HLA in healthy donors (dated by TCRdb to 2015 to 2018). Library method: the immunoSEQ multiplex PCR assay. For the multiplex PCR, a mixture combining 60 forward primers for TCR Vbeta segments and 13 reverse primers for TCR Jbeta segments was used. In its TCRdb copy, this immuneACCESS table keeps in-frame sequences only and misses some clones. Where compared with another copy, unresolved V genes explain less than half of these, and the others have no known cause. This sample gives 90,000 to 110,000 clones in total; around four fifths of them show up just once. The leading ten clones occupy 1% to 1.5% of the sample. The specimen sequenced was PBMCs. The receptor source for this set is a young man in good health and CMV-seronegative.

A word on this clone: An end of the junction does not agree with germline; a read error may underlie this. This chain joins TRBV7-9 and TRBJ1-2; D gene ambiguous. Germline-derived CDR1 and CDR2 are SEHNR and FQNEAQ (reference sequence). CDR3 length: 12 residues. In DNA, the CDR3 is TGTTCCAGCAGCTTAGGAGAGTATGGCTACACCTTC. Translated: CSSSLGEYGYTF.

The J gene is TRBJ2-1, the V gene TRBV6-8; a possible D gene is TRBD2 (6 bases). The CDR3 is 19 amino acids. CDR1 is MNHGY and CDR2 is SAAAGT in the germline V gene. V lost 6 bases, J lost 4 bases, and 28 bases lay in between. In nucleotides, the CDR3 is TGTGCCAGCAGATCCTCCGGGACTTCCAATCGAGCACCATACAATGAGCAGTTCTTC. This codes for CASRSSGTSNRAPYNEQFF.

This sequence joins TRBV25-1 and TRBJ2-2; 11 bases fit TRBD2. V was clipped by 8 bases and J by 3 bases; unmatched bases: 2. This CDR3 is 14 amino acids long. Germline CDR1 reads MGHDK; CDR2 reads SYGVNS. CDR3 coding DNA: TGTGCCAGCGCGGGACTAGCGGACACCGGGGAGCTGTTTTTT. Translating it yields CASAGLADTGELFF. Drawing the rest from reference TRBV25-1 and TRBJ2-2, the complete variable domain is EADIYQTPRYLVIGTGKKITLECSQTMGHDKMYWYQQDPGMELHLIHYSYGVNSTEKGDLSSESTVSRIRTEHFPLTLESARPSHTSQYLCASAGLADTGELFFGEGSRLTVL.

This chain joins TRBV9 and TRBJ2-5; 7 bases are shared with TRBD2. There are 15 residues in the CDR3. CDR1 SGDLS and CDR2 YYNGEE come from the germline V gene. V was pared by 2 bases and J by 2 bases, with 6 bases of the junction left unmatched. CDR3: CASSVGLTEQETQYF. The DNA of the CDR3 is TGTGCCAGCAGCGTGGGACTAACGGAACAAGAGACCCAGTACTTC.

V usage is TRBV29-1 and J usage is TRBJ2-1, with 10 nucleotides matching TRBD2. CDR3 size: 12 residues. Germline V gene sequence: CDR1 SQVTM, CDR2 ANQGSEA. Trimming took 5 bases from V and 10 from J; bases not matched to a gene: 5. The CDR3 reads CSVTSGTREQFF. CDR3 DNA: TGCAGCGTTACTAGCGGGACCCGGGAGCAGTTCTTC.

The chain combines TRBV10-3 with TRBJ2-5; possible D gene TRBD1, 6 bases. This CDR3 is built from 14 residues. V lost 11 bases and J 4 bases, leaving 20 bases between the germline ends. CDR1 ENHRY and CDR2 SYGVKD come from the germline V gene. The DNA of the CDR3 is TGTGCCTCAAGGGCAGGGGAACTGGCAGAGACCCAGTACTTC. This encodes CASRAGELAETQYF.

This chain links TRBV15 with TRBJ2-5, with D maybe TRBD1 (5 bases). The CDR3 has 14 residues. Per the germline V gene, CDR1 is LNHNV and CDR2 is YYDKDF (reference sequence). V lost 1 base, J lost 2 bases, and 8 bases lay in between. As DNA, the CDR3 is TGTGCCACCAGCAGAGGCCCAGGGCAAGAGACCCAGTACTTC. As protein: CATSRGPGQETQYF.

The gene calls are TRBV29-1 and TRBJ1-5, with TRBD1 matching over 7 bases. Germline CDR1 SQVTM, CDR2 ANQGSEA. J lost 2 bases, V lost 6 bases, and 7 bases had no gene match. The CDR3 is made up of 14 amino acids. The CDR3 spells CSVQEGAGNQPQHF. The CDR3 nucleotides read TGCAGCGTCCAGGAGGGGGCAGGCAATCAGCCCCAGCATTTT.

The CDR3 spells CSVGNSYEQYF. The CDR3 DNA follows: TGCAGCGTCGGTAACTCCTACGAGCAGTACTTC. The V call is TRBV29-1, the J call TRBJ2-7; D unresolved. The CDR3 contains 11 residues. V dropped 6 bases and J dropped 0 bases, with 6 bases sitting between them. Germline-derived CDR1 and CDR2 are SQVTM and ANQGSEA.

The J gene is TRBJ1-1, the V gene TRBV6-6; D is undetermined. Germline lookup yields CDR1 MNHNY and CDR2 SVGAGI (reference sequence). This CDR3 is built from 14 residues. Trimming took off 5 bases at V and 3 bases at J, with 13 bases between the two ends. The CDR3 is CASSNSEMYTEAFF. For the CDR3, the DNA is TGTGCCAGCAGTAACAGTGAAATGTACACTGAAGCTTTCTTT.

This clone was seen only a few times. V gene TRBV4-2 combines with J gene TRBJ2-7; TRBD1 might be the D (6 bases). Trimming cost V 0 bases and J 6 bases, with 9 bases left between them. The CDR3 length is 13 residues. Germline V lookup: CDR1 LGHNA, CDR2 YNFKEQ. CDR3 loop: CASSQDNRAEQYF. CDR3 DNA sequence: TGTGCCAGCAGCCAAGATAACAGGGCCGAGCAGTACTTC.

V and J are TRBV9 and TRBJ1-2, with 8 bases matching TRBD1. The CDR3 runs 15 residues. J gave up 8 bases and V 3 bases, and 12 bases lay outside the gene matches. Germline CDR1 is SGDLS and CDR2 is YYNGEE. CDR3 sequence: CASSEGGTGYGGYTF. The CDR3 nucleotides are TGTGCCAGCAGCGAGGGGGGGACAGGCTATGGAGGCTACACCTTC.

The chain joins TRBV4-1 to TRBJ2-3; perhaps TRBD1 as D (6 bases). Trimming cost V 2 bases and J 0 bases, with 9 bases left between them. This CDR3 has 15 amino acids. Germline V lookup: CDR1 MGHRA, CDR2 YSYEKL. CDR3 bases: TGCGCCAGCAGCCAAACACAGGGTAGCACAGATACGCAGTATTTT. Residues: CASSQTQGSTDTQYF.